Listed below are T cell receptor beta chains from one sample, sequenced in a study of blood T cell repertoires in COVID-19. The table came from immunoSEQ multiplex PCR; TCRdb's copy has only in-frame clones and leaves some out. The sample has nearly 350,000 clones; around 91% are singletons. Specimen: peripheral blood. The receptors come from a woman between 18 and 29 years old who had recovered from COVID-19. The CDR3 runs from the conserved cysteine through the conserved F or W. Each record gives: clone size, D gene, V gene, J gene, CDR3 DNA, CDR3 protein. The D gene is left open where the match is weak. Clone size appears in some rows only: once, few, many, or a class for an expanded clone.

once,NA,TRBV13,TRBJ2-3,TGTGCCAGCAGCTCCCGCGCCGGGGTGAGCACAGATACGCAGTATTTT,CASSSRAGVSTDTQYF
NA,NA,TRBV27,TRBJ2-3,TGTGCCAGCAGTTTATGGGGCCCCGGGGACACAGCTACGCAGTATTTT,CASSLWGPGDTATQYF
NA,TRBD2,TRBV11-3,TRBJ2-1,TGTGCCAGCAGCCCCAGGTGGGCGGGAGGTGAAAATGAGCAGTTCTTC,CASSPRWAGGENEQFF
once,NA,TRBV30,TRBJ2-1,TGTGCCTGGAGTGTGCGACAGAGGGAAGCGGGTTGGAATGAGCAGTTCTTC,CAWSVRQREAGWNEQFF
once,TRBD1,TRBV5-1,TRBJ1-2,TGCGCCAGCAGCTCCGGGACAGGGATCGGCTACACCTTC,CASSSGTGIGYTF
NA,TRBD1,TRBV7-8,TRBJ2-2,TGTGCCAGCAGCTTAGACAGGGGCGGGGAGCTGTTTTTT,CASSLDRGGELFF
NA,NA,TRBV9,TRBJ2-5,TGTGCCAGCAGCCCCCGGGGGGAGACCCAGTACTTC,CASSPRGETQYF
NA,NA,TRBV5-1,TRBJ1-2,TGCGCCAGCAGCACCGATCTAAAGGGGGATGGCTACACCTTC,CASSTDLKGDGYTF
NA,NA,TRBV7-9,TRBJ1-1,TGTGCCTCCTCCCGACCTAGACAGCTGAACACTGAAGCTTTCTTT,CASSRPRQLNTEAFF
NA,NA,TRBV29-1,TRBJ1-1,TGCAGCACGAGTGAGGTGAACACTGAAGCTTTCTTT,CSTSEVNTEAFF
NA,NA,TRBV10-3,TRBJ1-4,TGTGCGTCCCGGGGGGTTACTAATGAAAAACTGTTTTTT,CASRGVTNEKLFF
NA,TRBD2,TRBV6-4,TRBJ2-1,TGTGCCAGCAGTGGGGAGGTAGCGGGAGCCGATGAGCAGTTCTTC,CASSGEVAGADEQFF
once,NA,TRBV19,TRBJ1-5,TGTGCCAGTAGTCTGGGGGCCCGAGGGGGTAGCAATCAGCCCCAGCATTTT,CASSLGARGGSNQPQHF
NA,NA,TRBV5-4,TRBJ1-6,TGTGCCAGCAGGGAAGGGACGGCGGGGCCCTCCTATAATTCACCCCTCCACTTT,CASREGTAGPSYNSPLHF
NA,TRBD1,TRBV27,TRBJ1-5,TGTGCCAGCAGTTCACAGGGGGCGGGGAGTCAGCCCCAGCATTTT,CASSSQGAGSQPQHF
once,NA,TRBV9,TRBJ1-1,TGTGCCAGCAGCCCCCGACGAGGGCCCCTCTCTGAAGCTTTCTTT,CASSPRRGPLSEAFF
once,NA,TRBV29-1,TRBJ2-1,TGCAGCGTTGAAGGGGCTCGGGGGAGATCGGGGTACAATGAGCAGTTCTTC,CSVEGARGRSGYNEQFF
NA,NA,TRBV3-1/TRBV3-2,TRBJ1-2,TGTGCCAGCAGCCAAGACTCGTACGGGAATGGCTACACCTTC,CASSQDSYGNGYTF
NA,NA,TRBV7-9,TRBJ2-1,TGTGCCAGCAGCTTAGCGGAGGGGGTAGGGGGCGATGAGCAGTTCTTC,CASSLAEGVGGDEQFF
NA,NA,TRBV4-1,TRBJ1-6,TGCGCCAGCAGCCAAGATCGAGACAGCTCCTATAATTCACCCCTCCACTTT,CASSQDRDSSYNSPLHF
NA,NA,TRBV2,TRBJ2-2,TGTGCCAGCAGTGACAGGGGAAGAACCGGGGAGCTGTTTTTT,CASSDRGRTGELFF
NA,TRBD1,TRBV5-4,TRBJ1-1,TGTGCCAGCAGCCTACAGGGGGGGACTGAAGCTTTCTTT,CASSLQGGTEAFF
NA,NA,TRBV3-1/TRBV3-2,TRBJ2-3,TGTGCCAGCACAGGGCCTAACACAGATACGCAGTATTTT,CASTGPNTDTQYF
NA,TRBD2,TRBV15,TRBJ2-3,TGTGCCACCAGCAGATTGGGTGCGGGAGTAATCCCAGATACGCAGTATTTT,CATSRLGAGVIPDTQYF
NA,TRBD1,TRBV19,TRBJ2-1,TGTGCCAGTAGTGGACAGGGTAAAAATGAGCAGTTCTTC,CASSGQGKNEQFF
once,NA,TRBV21-1,TRBJ2-1,TGTGCCAGCAGCAAAGTGTCCGGGGGGCGTCCTTCATTTCGGGTCAATGAGCAGTTCTTC,CASSKVSGGRPSFRVNEQFF